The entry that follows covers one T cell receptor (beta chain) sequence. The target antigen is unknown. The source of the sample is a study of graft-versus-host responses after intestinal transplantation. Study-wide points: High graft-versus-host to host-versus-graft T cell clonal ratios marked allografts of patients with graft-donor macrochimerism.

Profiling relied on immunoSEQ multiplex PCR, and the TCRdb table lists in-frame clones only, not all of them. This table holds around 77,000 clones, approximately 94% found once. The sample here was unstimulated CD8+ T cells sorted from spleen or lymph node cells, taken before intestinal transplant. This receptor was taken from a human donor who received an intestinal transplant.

DNA of the CDR3: TGTGCCAGCAGCTGGGGGTGGGGGAGCACAGATACGCAGTATTTT. Amino acids: CASSWGWGSTDTQYF. The chain is built from TRBV5-4 and TRBJ2-3; D might be TRBD1 or TRBD2, each matching 5 bases. In germline, CDR1 is SGHNT, CDR2 YYREEE (reference sequence). CDR3 length: 15 residues. V lost 3 bases and J lost 0, with 11 bases in between.